The clone carrying this T cell receptor beta chain was detected only once. This record belongs to a study of blood T cell repertoires in COVID-19. Study details: T cells, B-cell-depleted T cells, or PBMCs provided the cDNA or gDNA that served as material.

In germline, CDR1 is SGHAT, CDR2 FQNNGV. Trimming took off 2 bases at V and 12 bases at J, with 8 bases between the two ends. The CDR3 is made up of 12 amino acids. The data were produced by immunoSEQ multiplex PCR, yet TCRdb's version contains in-frame clones alone and is incomplete. The sample carries roughly 73,000 clones, about 84% recorded once. The TCR sequence derives from a human donor in a cohort sampled during active COVID-19. The chain couples TRBV11-2 to TRBJ1-6; D not certain. Material: peripheral blood. The CDR3 here is CASSLNREPLHF. The DNA of the CDR3 is TGTGCCAGCAGCTTAAATCGGGAACCCCTCCACTTT.